Following are 12 T cell receptor beta chains from one sample sequenced in a study of regulatory T cells in long-lasting Graves disease. Construction of TCR beta libraries relied on iRepertoire HTBI primers and on Arm-PCR targeting CDR3 regions. TCRdb used MiXCR to reprocess the multiplex PCR reads, holding one entry per CDR3 protein. This table has fewer than 550,000 distinct CDR3 sequences, about a sixth appearing once. Time point specified: newly diagnosed GD, antithyroid drugs for less than 3 months. The TCR library was made from RNA extracted from PBMCs. These data are also associated with another study on T cells in Graves' hyperthyroidism and ophthalmopathy.

Sequences were derived from peripheral blood mononuclear cells (PBMCs), sampled at new diagnosis, from a patient treated with antithyroid drugs. These receptor sequences come from a woman between 18 and 29 years old with Graves disease.

The sample holds many counts of this clonotype. The rearrangement uses TRBV6-1 and TRBJ2-5; 11 bases line up with TRBD2. The CDR3 contains 15 residues. Germline values: CDR1 MNHNS, CDR2 SASEGT. V lost 6 bases to trimming and J lost 5 bases; unmatched junction nucleotides: 8. The CDR3: CASRGLAVGEETQYF. CDR3 DNA: TGTGCCAGCAGGGGACTAGCGGTCGGGGAGGAGACCCAGTACTTC.

This clonotype occurred a few times. V usage is TRBV6-1 and J usage is TRBJ1-1; no definite D call. The germline V and J ends were trimmed by 8 bases and 0 bases, with 16 bases remaining between them. Germline CDR1 reads MNHNS; CDR2 reads SASEGT. The CDR3 runs 15 residues. As DNA, the CDR3 is TGTGCCAGCGGGCGCGTAGGTGGGGTGAACACTGAAGCTTTCTTT. Its protein is CASGRVGGVNTEAFF.

This clonotype was observed many times. This chain uses TRBV20-1 with TRBJ2-7; 11 nucleotides match TRBD2. J lost 1 base, V lost 0 bases, and 8 bases had no gene match. Germline V gives CDR1 DFQATT, CDR2 SNEGSKA (reference sequence). There are 17 residues in the CDR3. CDR3 region: CSARDLAGGANSYEQYF. CDR3 nucleotide sequence: TGCAGTGCTAGAGATCTAGCGGGAGGAGCAAATTCCTACGAGCAGTACTTC.

This clonotype has a count of ten or more. V and J are TRBV7-2 and TRBJ2-1, with D perhaps TRBD1 or TRBD2 (7 bases each). The CDR3 covers 18 residues. Germline CDR1 is SGHTA and CDR2 is FQGNSA. The V gene lost 1 base and the J gene lost 0 bases, with 16 bases spanning the gap. CDR3 sequence reads: CASSLGGGGLSSYNEQFF. The DNA for the CDR3 is TGTGCCAGCAGCTTAGGGGGAGGGGGCCTAAGCTCCTACAATGAGCAGTTCTTC.

Note on this clonotype: A far larger clone lies a single base away; this is likely a read error. The genes are TRBV28 and TRBJ2-3; D remains unclear. The J call is uncertain, as TRBJ2-7 better fits the DNA end. Germline lookup yields CDR1 MDHEN and CDR2 SYDVKM. CDR3 length equals 13 residues. CDR3 sequence reads: CASSNIGFHEQYF. DNA for the CDR3: TGTGCCAGCAGTAACATCGGGTTCCACGAGCAGTACTTC.

Ten or more counts support this clonotype. The V and J genes are TRBV18 and TRBJ2-1, with 7 bases identical to TRBD1. Germline assignment: CDR1 KGHSH and CDR2 LQKENI. V lost 8 bases, J lost 2 bases, and 6 bases stayed unmatched. This CDR3 region has 14 residues. CDR3 DNA sequence: TGTGCCAGCGCAGTACAGGGGACCTACAATGAGCAGTTCTTC. Amino acid sequence: CASAVQGTYNEQFF.

As for this clonotype: This sequence is one base from a far larger clone and is likely a read error. The chain links TRBV28 to TRBJ2-7; D may be TRBD1 (5 bases). The CDR3 totals 14 residues. CDR1 is MDHEN and CDR2 is SYDVKM in the germline V gene. Between the trimmed V and J ends, which lost 2 bases and 7 bases, there was a span of 15 bases. The CDR3 region is CASSLSMKDNEQYF. CDR3 nucleotide sequence: TGTGCCAGCAGTTTAAGTATGAAGGACAATGAGCAGTACTTC.

CDR3 region: CASSLQREDGGEQFF. Written as DNA, the CDR3 is TGTGCCAGCAGCTTACAGCGGGAGGACGGTGGTGAGCAGTTCTTC. The chain is built from TRBV13 and TRBJ2-1, with 9 bases fitting TRBD2. V lost 2 bases, J lost 9 bases, and 8 bases stayed unmatched. The CDR3 covers 15 residues. The germline CDR1 and CDR2 sequences are PRHDT and FYEKMQ (reference sequence).

This sequence joins TRBV3-1 and TRBJ2-1, with D perhaps TRBD1 (6 bases). V lost 5 bases to trimming and J lost 8 bases, with 10 bases between them. The CDR3 covers 12 residues. Germline loops: CDR1 LGHDT, CDR2 YNNKEL (reference sequence). CDR3 region: CASSTGFYEQFF. CDR3 nucleotide sequence: TGTGCCAGCAGCACAGGGTTCTATGAGCAGTTCTTC.

This chain links TRBV12-3 or TRBV12-4 with TRBJ1-3; D perhaps matches TRBD1 (6 bases). This CDR3 spans 15 amino acids. V lost 5 bases, J lost 0 bases, and 11 bases lay in between. CDR3 sequence (DNA): TGTGCCAGCAGTACCGGGGGCTACTCTGGAAACACCATATATTTT. Translation gives CASSTGGYSGNTIYF.

This clonotype was recorded many times. This chain links TRBV6-2 or TRBV6-3 with TRBJ2-5; 14 bases line up with TRBD2. This CDR3 contains 17 residues. With 0 bases clipped from V and 4 bases from J, the junction kept 4 bases outside the gene matches. Germline V gene data show CDR1 as MNHEY and CDR2 as SVGEGT. The CDR3 coding sequence is TGTGCCAGCAGTTACTCCGGGGGACTAGCGGGAGCAGAGACCCAGTACTTC. Translating it yields CASSYSGGLAGAETQYF.

This clonotype was detected only a few times. The chain links TRBV3-1 to TRBJ2-4; D is uncertain. The germline gives CDR1 LGHDT, CDR2 YNNKEL (reference sequence). The germline V and J ends were trimmed by 10 bases and 0 bases, with 19 bases remaining between them. There are 16 residues in the CDR3. CDR3: CATPPTSLLAKNIQYF. The DNA for the CDR3 is TGTGCCACCCCCCCCACGTCCTTACTAGCCAAAAACATTCAGTACTTC.